This T cell receptor beta chain came from a study of T cell clones after liver transplantation. Germline lookup yields CDR1 SGHAT and CDR2 FQNNGV. CDR3 size: 14 residues. Trimming pared 5 bases from V and 0 bases from J, leaving 10 bases between. About this clone: No antigen is known for it.

TCRbeta sequences of proliferating CFSE-low MLR cells were labeled alloreactive. Graft donor PBMCs, splenocytes, lymph-node cells, or third-party PBMCs stimulated pre-transplant recipient cells. Assay used: immunoSEQ multiplex PCR; TCRdb lists only in-frame clones, some missing. The table lists 4,500 to 6,500 clones, approximately 31% of them singletons. The source of this sequence is a human patient who received a liver transplant. Some T cells may be provided by the graft donor. The sample taken for sequencing was CD4+ T cells from cultured PBMCs. The chain combines TRBV11-2 with TRBJ1-1, with TRBD1 as a possible D gene (5 bases). CDR3 in DNA: TGTGCCAGCAGCCCCCCGGGGCTGAACACTGAAGCTTTCTTT. Residues: CASSPPGLNTEAFF.